Following are 10 T cell receptor beta chains from one sample sequenced in a study of blood T cell repertoires in COVID-19. TCRdb keeps only in-frame clones here, not all; method: immunoSEQ multiplex PCR. The sample has about 270,000 clones; approximately 82% are singletons. The sequenced material came from peripheral blood. The receptors derive from a woman aged 18-29 years with acute or convalescent COVID-19.

This chain links TRBV5-8 with TRBJ2-5; no reliable D call. The CDR3 has 13 amino acids. CDR1 and CDR2 from the germline V gene are SGHTS and YDEGEE. With 1 base removed from V and 5 bases from J, the gap between germline ends came to 9 bases. CDR3 bases: TGTGCCAGCAGCTTGTCTCTTGCGGAGACCCAGTACTTC. As protein: CASSLSLAETQYF.

V gene TRBV28 combines with J gene TRBJ2-3; tentative D call: TRBD2 (5 bases). With 10 bases removed from V and 6 bases from J, the gap between germline ends came to 11 bases. CDR1 and CDR2 (germline): MDHEN, SYDVKM. The CDR3 runs 11 residues. The CDR3 region has the DNA TGTGCCACCAAGGTAGCGGATACGCAGTATTTT. This codes for CATKVADTQYF.

Of note for this clone: Other DNA sequences within the sample encode an identical CDR3. The rearrangement uses TRBV28 and TRBJ2-1; TRBD2 might be the D (6 bases). CDR1 and CDR2 (germline): MDHEN, SYDVKM. The V end was cut by 3 bases, the J end by 1 base, with 10 bases between. This CDR3 contains 15 residues. The CDR3 loop is CASSLGGASYNEQFF. CDR3 nucleotides: TGTGCCAGCAGTTTGGGGGGAGCGTCCTACAATGAGCAGTTCTTC.

In this sample, this clone turned up a few times. J is TRBJ2-2 and V is TRBV5-1, with D possibly matching TRBD2 (6 bases). V lost 4 bases, J lost 0 bases, and 13 bases lay in between. Per the germline V gene, CDR1 is SGHRS and CDR2 is YFSETQ. The CDR3 has 16 amino acids. Here the CDR3 reads CASSGGTPSNTGELFF. The DNA of the CDR3 is TGCGCCAGCAGCGGAGGGACGCCATCGAACACCGGGGAGCTGTTTTTT. The full variable domain, with the rest looked up from reference TRBV5-1 and TRBJ2-2, is KAGVTQTPRYLIKTRGQQVTLSCSPISGHRSVSWYQQTPGQGLQFLFEYFSETQRNKGNFPGRFSGRQFSNSRSEMNVSTLELGDSALYLCASSGGTPSNTGELFFGEGSRLTVL.

The rearrangement joins TRBV2 to TRBJ2-5, with D perhaps TRBD1 (7 bases). V lost 4 bases, J lost 5 bases, and 20 bases lay in between. The CDR3 extends over 16 amino acids. Germline values: CDR1 SNHLY, CDR2 FYNNEI. The CDR3 nucleotides read TGTGCCAGCAGTGGGGCAGGGGGGTTCCTTAGGGAGACCCAGTACTTC. Protein: CASSGAGGFLRETQYF.

CDR3 in amino acids: CASSFGGTPSSYNEQFF. CDR3 nucleotides: TGTGCCAGCAGTTTTGGCGGGACCCCGAGCTCCTACAATGAGCAGTTCTTC. The rearrangement joins TRBV28 to TRBJ2-1, with D possibly being TRBD2 (6 bases). The germline V gene has CDR1 MDHEN and CDR2 SYDVKM. Trimming removed 3 bases from V and 0 bases from J, with 15 bases in between. The length of the CDR3 is 17 residues. The full variable domain, in which reference TRBV28 and TRBJ2-1 provide the parts outside the CDR3, is DVKVTQSSRYLVKRTGEKVFLECVQDMDHENMFWYRQDPGLGLRLIYFSYDVKMKEKGDIPEGYSVSREKKERFSLILESASTNQTSMYLCASSFGGTPSSYNEQFFGPGTRLTVL.

The J gene is TRBJ1-1, the V gene TRBV9; 7 bases line up with TRBD1. CDR1 is SGDLS and CDR2 is YYNGEE in the germline V gene. V was clipped by 4 bases and J by 2 bases; unmatched bases: 8. The CDR3 contains 15 residues. The CDR3 here is CASSPRQGPNTEAFF. Here the CDR3 DNA reads TGTGCCAGCAGCCCCCGACAGGGCCCAAACACTGAAGCTTTCTTT.

The chain combines TRBV5-1 with TRBJ1-4; no firm D call. CDR3 size: 16 residues. The V end was cut by 1 base, the J end by 3 bases, with 13 bases between. Germline V gives CDR1 SGHRS, CDR2 YFSETQ. CDR3 nucleotide sequence: TGCGCCAGCAGCTTGCAGATCTTCGGGGCTAATGAAAAACTGTTTTTT. It codes for CASSLQIFGANEKLFF.

The chain carries TRBV5-1 and TRBJ2-1; the D gene is possibly TRBD1 (5 bases). Germline CDR1 and CDR2: SGHRS and YFSETQ. The CDR3 totals 16 residues. V dropped 5 bases and J dropped 3 bases, with 18 bases sitting between them. CDR3 DNA sequence: TGCGCCAGCAGACCACCTCAGGGTCACTACTACAATGAGCAGTTCTTC. Protein product: CASRPPQGHYYNEQFF.

The chain recombines TRBV19 with TRBJ1-2, with D possibly matching TRBD1 (6 bases). The CDR3 extends over 13 amino acids. V lost 3 bases to trimming and J lost 4 bases, with 9 bases between them. Germline V gene data show CDR1 as LNHDA and CDR2 as SQIVND (reference sequence). This CDR3 is CASSITGPYGYTF. The CDR3, as DNA: TGTGCCAGTAGTATTACAGGGCCCTATGGCTACACCTTC.